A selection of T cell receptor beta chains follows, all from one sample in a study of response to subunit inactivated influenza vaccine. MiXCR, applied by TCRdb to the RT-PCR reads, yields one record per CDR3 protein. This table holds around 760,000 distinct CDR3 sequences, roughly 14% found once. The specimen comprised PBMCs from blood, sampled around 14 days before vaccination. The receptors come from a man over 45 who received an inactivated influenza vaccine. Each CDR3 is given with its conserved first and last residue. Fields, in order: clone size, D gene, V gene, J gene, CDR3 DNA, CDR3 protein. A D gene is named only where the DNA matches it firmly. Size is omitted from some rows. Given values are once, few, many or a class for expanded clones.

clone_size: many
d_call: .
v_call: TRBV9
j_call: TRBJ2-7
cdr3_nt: TGTGCCAGCAGCGGCAATGCAAAGGGCCCTGCCTACGAGCAGTACTTC
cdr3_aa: CASSGNAKGPAYEQYF

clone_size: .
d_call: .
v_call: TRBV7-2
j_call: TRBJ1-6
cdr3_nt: TGTGCCAGCAGCTATACTCAAATGAGTTCACCCCTCCACTTT
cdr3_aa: CASSYTQMSSPLHF

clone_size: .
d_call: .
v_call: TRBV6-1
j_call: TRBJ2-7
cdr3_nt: TGTGCCAGCAGTGAATACGGCAGTTCCTACGAGCAGTACTTC
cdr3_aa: CASSEYGSSYEQYF

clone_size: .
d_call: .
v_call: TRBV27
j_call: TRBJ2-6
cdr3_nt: TGTGCCAGCAGTTTAACCCCCCAGAGCGTCCTGACTTTC
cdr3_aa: CASSLTPQSVLTF

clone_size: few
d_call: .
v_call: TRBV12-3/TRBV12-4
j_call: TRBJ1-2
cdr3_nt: TGTGCCAGCAGTCCGATGGAAAACTATGGCTACACCTTC
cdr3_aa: CASSPMENYGYTF

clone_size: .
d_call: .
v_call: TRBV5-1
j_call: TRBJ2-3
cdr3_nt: TGCGCCAGCAGCGAAATGTCTAGCGCGGGGGATACGCAGTATTTT
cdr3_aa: CASSEMSSAGDTQYF

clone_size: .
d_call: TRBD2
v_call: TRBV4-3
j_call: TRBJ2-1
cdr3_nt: TGCGCCAGCAGCCAAGGGGTAGCGGGAGGGTACAATGAGCAGTTCTTC
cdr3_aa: CASSQGVAGGYNEQFF

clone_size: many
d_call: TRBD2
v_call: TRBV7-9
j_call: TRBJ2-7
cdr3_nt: TGTGCCAGCAGCTTAGTATTGGGGACTAGCGGAACCTACGAGCAGTACTTC
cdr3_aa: CASSLVLGTSGTYEQYF

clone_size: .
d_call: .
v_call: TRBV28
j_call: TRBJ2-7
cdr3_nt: TGTGCCAGCACCTCGACTCTCTTTACCTACGAGCAGTACTTC
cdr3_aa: CASTSTLFTYEQYF

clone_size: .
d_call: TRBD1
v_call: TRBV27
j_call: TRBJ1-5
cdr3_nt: TGTGCCAGCAGTTTAAGGGGGGACAGCATATTTAAATATAGCAATCAGCCCCAGCATTTT
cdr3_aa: CASSLRGDSIFKYSNQPQHF

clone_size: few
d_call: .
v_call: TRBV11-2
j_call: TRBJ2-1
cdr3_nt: TGTGCCAGCAGCCCCATGAATGAGCAGTTCTTC
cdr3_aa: CASSPMNEQFF

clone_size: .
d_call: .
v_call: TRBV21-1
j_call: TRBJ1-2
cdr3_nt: TGTGCCAGCAACTGCGAAAGGGCGGGCTATGGCTACACCTTC
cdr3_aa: CASNCERAGYGYTF

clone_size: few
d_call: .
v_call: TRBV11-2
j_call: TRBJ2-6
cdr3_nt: TGTGCCAGCAGCTTTGATTTGTTCGGGACTCGAAGAGCCTCTGGGGCCAACGTCCTGACTTTC
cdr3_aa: CASSFDLFGTRRASGANVLTF

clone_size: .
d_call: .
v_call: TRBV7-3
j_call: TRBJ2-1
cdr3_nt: TGTGCCAGCAGCTTAGGTCCTGCCTACAATGAGCAGTTCTTC
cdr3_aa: CASSLGPAYNEQFF